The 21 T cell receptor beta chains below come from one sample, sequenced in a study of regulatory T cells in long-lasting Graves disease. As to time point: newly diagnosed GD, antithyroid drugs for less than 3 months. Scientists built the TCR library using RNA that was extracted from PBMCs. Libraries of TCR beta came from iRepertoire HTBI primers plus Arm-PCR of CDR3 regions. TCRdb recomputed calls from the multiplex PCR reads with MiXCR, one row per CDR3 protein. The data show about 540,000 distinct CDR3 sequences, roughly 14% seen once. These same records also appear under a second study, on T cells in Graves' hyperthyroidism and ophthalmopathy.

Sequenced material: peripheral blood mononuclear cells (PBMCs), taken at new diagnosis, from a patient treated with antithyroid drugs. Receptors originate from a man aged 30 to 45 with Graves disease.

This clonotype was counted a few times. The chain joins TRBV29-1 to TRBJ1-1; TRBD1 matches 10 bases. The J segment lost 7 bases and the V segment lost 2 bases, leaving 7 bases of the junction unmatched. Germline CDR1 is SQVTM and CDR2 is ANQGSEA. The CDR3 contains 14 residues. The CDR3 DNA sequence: TGCAGCGTTGAATCGACAGGGGGCGAACTTGAAGCTTTCTTT. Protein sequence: CSVESTGGELEAFF.

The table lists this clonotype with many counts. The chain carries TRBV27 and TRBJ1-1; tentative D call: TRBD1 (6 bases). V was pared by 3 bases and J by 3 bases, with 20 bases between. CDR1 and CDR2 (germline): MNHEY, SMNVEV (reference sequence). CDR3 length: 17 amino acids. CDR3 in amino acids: CASSFAQYRETHTEAFF. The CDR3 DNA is TGTGCCAGCAGTTTTGCCCAGTACAGGGAGACCCACACTGAAGCTTTCTTT.

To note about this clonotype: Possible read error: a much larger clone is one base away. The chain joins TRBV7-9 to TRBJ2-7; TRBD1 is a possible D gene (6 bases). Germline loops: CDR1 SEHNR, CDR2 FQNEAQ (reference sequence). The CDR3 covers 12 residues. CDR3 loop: CTSSFGQLGQYF. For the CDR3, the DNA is TGTACCAGCAGCTTCGGACAGCTCGGGCAGTACTTC.

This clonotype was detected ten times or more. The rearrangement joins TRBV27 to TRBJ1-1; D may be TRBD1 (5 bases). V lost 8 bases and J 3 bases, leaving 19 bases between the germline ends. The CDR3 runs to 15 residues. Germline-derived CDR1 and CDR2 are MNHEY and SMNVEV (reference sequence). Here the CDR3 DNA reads TGTGCCAGCCTCGAAACGGCAGGGAAGGACACTGAAGCTTTCTTT. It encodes CASLETAGKDTEAFF.

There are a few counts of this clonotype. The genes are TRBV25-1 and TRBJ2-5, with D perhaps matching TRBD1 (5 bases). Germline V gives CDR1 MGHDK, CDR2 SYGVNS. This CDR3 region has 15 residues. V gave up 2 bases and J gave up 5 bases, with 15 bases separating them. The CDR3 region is CASSERKGIGETQYF. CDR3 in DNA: TGTGCCAGCAGTGAACGGAAGGGGATCGGTGAGACCCAGTACTTC.

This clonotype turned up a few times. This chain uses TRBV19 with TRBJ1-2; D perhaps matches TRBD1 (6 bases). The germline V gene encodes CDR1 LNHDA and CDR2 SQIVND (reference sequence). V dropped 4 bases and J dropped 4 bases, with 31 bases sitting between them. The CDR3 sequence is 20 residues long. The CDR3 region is CASSTGTPLSPHANLYGYTF. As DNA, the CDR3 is TGTGCCAGTAGTACCGGGACACCCCTTTCGCCCCACGCTAACCTCTATGGCTACACCTTC.

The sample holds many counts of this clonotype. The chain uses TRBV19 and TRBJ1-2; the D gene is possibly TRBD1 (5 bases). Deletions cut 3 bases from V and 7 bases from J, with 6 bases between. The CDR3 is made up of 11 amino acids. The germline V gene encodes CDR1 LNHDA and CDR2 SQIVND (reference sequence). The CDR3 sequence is CASSIGAGYTF. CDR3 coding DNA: TGTGCCAGTAGTATTGGGGCTGGCTACACCTTC.

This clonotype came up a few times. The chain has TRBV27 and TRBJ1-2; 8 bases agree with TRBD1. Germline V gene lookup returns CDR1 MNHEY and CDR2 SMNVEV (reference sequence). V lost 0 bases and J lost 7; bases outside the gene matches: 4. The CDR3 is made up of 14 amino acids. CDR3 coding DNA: TGTGCCAGCAGTTTATCGGCAGGGGGCCTTGGCTACACCTTC. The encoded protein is CASSLSAGGLGYTF.

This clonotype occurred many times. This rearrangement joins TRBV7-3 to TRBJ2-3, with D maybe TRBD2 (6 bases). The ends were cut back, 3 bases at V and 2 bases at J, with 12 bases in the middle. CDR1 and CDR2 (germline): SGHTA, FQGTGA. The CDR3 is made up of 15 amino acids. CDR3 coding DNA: TGTGCCAGCAGCTTCGGAGGGACCCACACAGATACGCAGTATTTT. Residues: CASSFGGTHTDTQYF.

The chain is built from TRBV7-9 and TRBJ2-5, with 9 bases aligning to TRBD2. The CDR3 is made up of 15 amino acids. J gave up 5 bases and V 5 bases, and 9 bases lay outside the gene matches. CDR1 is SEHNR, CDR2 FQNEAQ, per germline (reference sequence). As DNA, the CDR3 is TGTGCCAGCAGCCAGGCGGGAGGGCCGGGTGAGACCCAGTACTTC. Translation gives CASSQAGGPGETQYF.

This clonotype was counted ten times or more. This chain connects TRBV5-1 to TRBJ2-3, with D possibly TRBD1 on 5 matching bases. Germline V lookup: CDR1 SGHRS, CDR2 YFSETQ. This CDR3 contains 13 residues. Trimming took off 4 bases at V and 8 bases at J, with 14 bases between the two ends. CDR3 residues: CASSQLTDGTQYF. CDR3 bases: TGCGCCAGCAGCCAATTGACAGATGGTACGCAGTATTTT.

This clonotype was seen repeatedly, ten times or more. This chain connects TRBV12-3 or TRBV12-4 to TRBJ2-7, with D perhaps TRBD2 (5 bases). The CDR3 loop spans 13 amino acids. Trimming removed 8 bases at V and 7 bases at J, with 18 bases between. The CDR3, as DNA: TGTGCCAGCGGGCGGGTTCTCGCGTGGGAGCAGTACTTC. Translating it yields CASGRVLAWEQYF.

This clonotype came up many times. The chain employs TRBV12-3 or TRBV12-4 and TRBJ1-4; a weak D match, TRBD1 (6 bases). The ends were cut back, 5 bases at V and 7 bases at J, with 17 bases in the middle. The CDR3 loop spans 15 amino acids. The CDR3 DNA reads TGTGCCAGCAGTCGCGAGGGGGGGGCACGTGAAAAACTGTTTTTT. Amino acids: CASSREGGAREKLFF.

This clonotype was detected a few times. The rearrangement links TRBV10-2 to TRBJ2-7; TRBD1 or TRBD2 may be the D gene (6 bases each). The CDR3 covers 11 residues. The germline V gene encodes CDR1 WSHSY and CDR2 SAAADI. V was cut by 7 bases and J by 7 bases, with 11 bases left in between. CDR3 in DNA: TGCGCCAGCAACGGGGGCTGGGAGCAGTACTTC. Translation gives CASNGGWEQYF.

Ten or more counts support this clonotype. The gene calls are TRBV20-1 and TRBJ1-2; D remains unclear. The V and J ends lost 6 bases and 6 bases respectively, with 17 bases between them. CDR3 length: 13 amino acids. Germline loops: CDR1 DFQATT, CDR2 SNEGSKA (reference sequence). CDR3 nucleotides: TGCAGTGCACCGCCCCAGTTGGGGAATGGCTACACCTTC. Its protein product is CSAPPQLGNGYTF.

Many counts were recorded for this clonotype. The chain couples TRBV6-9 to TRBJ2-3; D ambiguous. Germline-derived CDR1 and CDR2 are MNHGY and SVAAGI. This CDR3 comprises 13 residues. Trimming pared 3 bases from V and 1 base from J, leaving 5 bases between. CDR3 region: CASSYAGTDTQYF. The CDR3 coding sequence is TGTGCCAGCAGTTACGCGGGCACAGATACGCAGTATTTT.

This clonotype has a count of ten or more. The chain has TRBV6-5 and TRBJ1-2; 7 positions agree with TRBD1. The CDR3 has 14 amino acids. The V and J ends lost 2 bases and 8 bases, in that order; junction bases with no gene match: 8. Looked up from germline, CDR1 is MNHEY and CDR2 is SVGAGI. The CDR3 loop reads CASSYGTDVRGYTF. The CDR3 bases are TGTGCCAGCAGTTACGGGACAGACGTGCGGGGCTACACCTTC.

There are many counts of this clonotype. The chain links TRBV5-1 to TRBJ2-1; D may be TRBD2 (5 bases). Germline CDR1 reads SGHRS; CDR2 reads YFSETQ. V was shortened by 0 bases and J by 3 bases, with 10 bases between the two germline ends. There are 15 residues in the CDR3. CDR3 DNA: TGCGCCAGCAGCTTGGTTGCTAGCAGCTACAATGAGCAGTTCTTC. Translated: CASSLVASSYNEQFF.

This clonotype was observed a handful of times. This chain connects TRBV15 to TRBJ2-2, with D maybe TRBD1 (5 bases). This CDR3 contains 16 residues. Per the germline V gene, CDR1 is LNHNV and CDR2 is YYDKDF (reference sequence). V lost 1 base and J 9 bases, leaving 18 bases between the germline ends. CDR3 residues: CATSRARQGRTRELFF. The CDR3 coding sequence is TGTGCCACCAGCAGAGCGCGTCAGGGTAGAACGAGGGAGCTGTTTTTT.

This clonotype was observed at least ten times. Written as DNA, the CDR3 is TGCGCCAGCAGCCCTAGATCAGGTCCTACAGGCTACAATGAGCAGTTCTTC. This encodes CASSPRSGPTGYNEQFF. V and J are TRBV5-1 and TRBJ2-1; possibly TRBD1 for D (5 bases). Germline V CDR1 and CDR2: SGHRS, YFSETQ. The V gene lost 4 bases and the J gene lost 3 bases, with 20 bases spanning the gap. This CDR3 contains 17 residues.

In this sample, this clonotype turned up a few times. The CDR3 DNA reads TGTGCCAGCACCCAGTCTAGCGTAGGCACAGATACGCAGTATTTT. Encoded protein: CASTQSSVGTDTQYF. The genes are TRBV12-3 or TRBV12-4 and TRBJ2-3; tentative D call: TRBD2 (6 bases). This CDR3 has 15 amino acids. V was shortened by 7 bases and J by 1 base, with 15 bases between the two germline ends.